Listed below are T cell receptor beta chains from one sample, sequenced in a study of shared clonotypes between healthy human individuals. The assay was immunoSEQ multiplex PCR, and TCRdb's table has in-frame clones only and misses some. The sample lists about 330,000 clones, under 80% occurring once. Material for sequencing was memory CD4+ T cells sorted from blood. The receptor set was obtained from a man aged 25-45 years in good health. The CDR3 runs from the conserved cysteine through the conserved F or W. D genes are given only for firm matches. Only part of the rows carry a size: once, few, many, or a class if the clone is expanded.

clone size: .; J gene: TRBJ2-1; V gene: TRBV11-1; D gene: .; CDR3 protein: CASSPTTLLGGEQFF; CDR3 DNA: TGTGCCAGCAGCCCGACAACGCTATTAGGTGGTGAGCAGTTCTTC
clone size: .; J gene: TRBJ1-4; V gene: TRBV28; D gene: TRBD1; CDR3 protein: CASSLTGALGEKLFF; CDR3 DNA: TGTGCCAGCAGTTTAACAGGGGCCTTAGGTGAAAAACTGTTTTTT
clone size: once; J gene: TRBJ2-2; V gene: TRBV10-2; D gene: TRBD2; CDR3 protein: CASRISGSSGELFF; CDR3 DNA: TGCGCCAGCAGGATTAGCGGGAGCTCCGGGGAGCTGTTTTTT
clone size: few; J gene: TRBJ2-1; V gene: TRBV5-6; D gene: TRBD1; CDR3 protein: CASSLETGVVNEQFF; CDR3 DNA: TGTGCCAGCAGCTTGGAGACAGGGGTCGTGAATGAGCAGTTCTTC
clone size: .; J gene: TRBJ2-3; V gene: TRBV5-1; D gene: .; CDR3 protein: CASSPPWLHYTDTQYF; CDR3 DNA: TGCGCCAGCAGCCCTCCGTGGCTCCACTACACAGATACGCAGTATTTT
clone size: .; J gene: TRBJ1-2; V gene: TRBV11-2; D gene: .; CDR3 protein: CASSLDSLDRPGYGYTF; CDR3 DNA: TGTGCCAGCAGCTTAGATTCCCTAGACAGGCCAGGCTATGGCTACACCTTC
clone size: .; J gene: TRBJ1-2; V gene: TRBV5-1; D gene: .; CDR3 protein: CASSLERGDYGYTF; CDR3 DNA: TGCGCCAGCAGCTTAGAAAGGGGTGACTATGGCTACACCTTC
clone size: few; J gene: TRBJ2-5; V gene: TRBV7-2; D gene: TRBD1; CDR3 protein: CASSTRQGERETQYF; CDR3 DNA: TGTGCCAGCAGCACCCGACAGGGGGAGAGAGAGACCCAGTACTTC
clone size: .; J gene: TRBJ2-7; V gene: TRBV10-2; D gene: .; CDR3 protein: CASSEQPSYEQYF; CDR3 DNA: TGCGCCAGCAGTGAACAGCCCTCCTACGAGCAGTACTTC
clone size: .; J gene: TRBJ2-1; V gene: TRBV7-9; D gene: TRBD2; CDR3 protein: CASSVRGLAGNNEQFF; CDR3 DNA: TGTGCCAGCAGCGTACGGGGACTAGCGGGTAACAATGAGCAGTTCTTC
clone size: .; J gene: TRBJ2-3; V gene: TRBV9; D gene: .; CDR3 protein: CASSVGRSYSSTDTQYF; CDR3 DNA: TGTGCCAGCAGCGTAGGTAGGAGTTACTCAAGCACAGATACGCAGTATTTT
clone size: .; J gene: TRBJ2-5; V gene: TRBV5-1; D gene: TRBD2; CDR3 protein: CASSSGLAGLIQETQYF; CDR3 DNA: TGCGCCAGCAGCTCCGGACTAGCGGGATTGATCCAAGAGACCCAGTACTTC
clone size: .; J gene: TRBJ2-7; V gene: TRBV18; D gene: .; CDR3 protein: CASSPPAVDGYEQYF; CDR3 DNA: TGTGCCAGCTCACCACCAGCGGTCGACGGCTACGAGCAGTACTTC
clone size: few; J gene: TRBJ2-3; V gene: TRBV19; D gene: .; CDR3 protein: CASSITRDTQYF; CDR3 DNA: TGTGCCAGTAGTATAACTAGAGATACGCAGTATTTT
clone size: .; J gene: TRBJ2-1; V gene: TRBV10-3; D gene: .; CDR3 protein: CAISESNRGNNEQFF; CDR3 DNA: TGTGCCATCAGTGAGTCGAATCGGGGGAACAATGAGCAGTTCTTC
clone size: .; J gene: TRBJ1-5; V gene: TRBV4-3; D gene: .; CDR3 protein: CASSQDRNQPQHF; CDR3 DNA: TGCGCCAGCAGCCAAGATCGAAATCAGCCCCAGCATTTT
clone size: .; J gene: TRBJ2-7; V gene: TRBV6-1; D gene: TRBD2; CDR3 protein: CASSAPSGNFYEQYF; CDR3 DNA: TGTGCCAGCAGTGCCCCTAGCGGGAATTTCTACGAGCAGTACTTC
clone size: .; J gene: TRBJ2-2; V gene: TRBV28; D gene: .; CDR3 protein: CASSPQGRDTGELFF; CDR3 DNA: TGTGCCAGCAGCCCCCAGGGGAGGGACACCGGGGAGCTGTTTTTT
clone size: .; J gene: TRBJ2-7; V gene: TRBV5-1; D gene: TRBD2; CDR3 protein: CASSLAWGKGLAGDPPTYEQYF; CDR3 DNA: TGCGCCAGCAGCTTGGCCTGGGGAAAGGGACTAGCGGGAGACCCCCCCACCTACGAGCAGTACTTC
clone size: many; J gene: TRBJ2-7; V gene: TRBV6-1; D gene: .; CDR3 protein: CASSRTFYEQYF; CDR3 DNA: TGTGCCAGCAGTAGGACTTTCTACGAGCAGTACTTC
clone size: .; J gene: TRBJ1-1; V gene: TRBV19; D gene: .; CDR3 protein: CASSIQGLNTEAFF; CDR3 DNA: TGTGCCAGTAGTATTCAGGGTCTGAACACTGAAGCTTTCTTT
clone size: .; J gene: TRBJ2-2; V gene: TRBV7-3; D gene: .; CDR3 protein: CASSPQGTGELFF; CDR3 DNA: TGTGCCAGCAGCCCCCAGGGAACCGGGGAGCTGTTTTTT
clone size: .; J gene: TRBJ2-7; V gene: TRBV7-8; D gene: TRBD2; CDR3 protein: CASSKAGPSYEQYF; CDR3 DNA: TGTGCCAGCAGTAAAGCGGGACCGAGTTACGAGCAGTACTTC
clone size: once; J gene: TRBJ2-1; V gene: TRBV25-1; D gene: .; CDR3 protein: CASARGPYNEQFF; CDR3 DNA: TGTGCCAGCGCAAGGGGACCATACAATGAGCAGTTCTTC
clone size: .; J gene: TRBJ2-3; V gene: TRBV10-1; D gene: TRBD2; CDR3 protein: CASKAGGADTQYF; CDR3 DNA: TGCGCCAGCAAAGCGGGAGGAGCAGATACGCAGTATTTT
clone size: .; J gene: TRBJ2-1; V gene: TRBV7-6; D gene: .; CDR3 protein: CASSWADEQFF; CDR3 DNA: TGTGCCAGCAGCTGGGCCGATGAGCAGTTCTTC
clone size: .; J gene: TRBJ2-5; V gene: TRBV27; D gene: .; CDR3 protein: CASSSVGRRETQYF; CDR3 DNA: TGTGCCAGCAGTTCGGTGGGAAGGCGAGAGACCCAGTACTTC
clone size: .; J gene: TRBJ2-7; V gene: TRBV10-2; D gene: TRBD2; CDR3 protein: CARSSGLAYEQYF; CDR3 DNA: TGCGCCAGATCTTCGGGACTAGCCTACGAGCAGTACTTC
clone size: many; J gene: TRBJ2-1; V gene: TRBV29-1; D gene: .; CDR3 protein: CSVGSDSYNEQFF; CDR3 DNA: TGCAGCGTCGGCTCCGACTCCTACAATGAGCAGTTCTTC
clone size: .; J gene: TRBJ2-7; V gene: TRBV10-3; D gene: .; CDR3 protein: CAIRGEDEQYF; CDR3 DNA: TGTGCCATCAGGGGGGAGGACGAGCAGTACTTC
clone size: few; J gene: TRBJ1-5; V gene: TRBV27; D gene: .; CDR3 protein: CASSDTGNQPQHF; CDR3 DNA: TGTGCCAGCAGCGACACCGGCAATCAGCCCCAGCATTTT
clone size: few; J gene: TRBJ2-3; V gene: TRBV7-2; D gene: TRBD2; CDR3 protein: CASSLGISGSGPDTQYF; CDR3 DNA: TGTGCCAGCAGCTTAGGGATTAGCGGGTCAGGCCCAGATACGCAGTATTTT
clone size: .; J gene: TRBJ2-1; V gene: TRBV7-2; D gene: TRBD1; CDR3 protein: CASIPGTGSYNEQFF; CDR3 DNA: TGTGCCAGCATCCCCGGGACAGGCTCCTACAATGAGCAGTTCTTC
clone size: few; J gene: TRBJ2-7; V gene: TRBV6-6; D gene: .; CDR3 protein: CASQFQASSYEQYF; CDR3 DNA: TGTGCCAGCCAGTTCCAGGCGAGCTCCTACGAGCAGTACTTC
clone size: .; J gene: TRBJ1-1; V gene: TRBV5-1; D gene: TRBD1; CDR3 protein: CASSLPGQGVTEAFF; CDR3 DNA: TGCGCCAGCAGCCTCCCGGGACAGGGCGTCACTGAAGCTTTCTTT
clone size: few; J gene: TRBJ1-1; V gene: TRBV5-1; D gene: .; CDR3 protein: CASSFEQGRSAFF; CDR3 DNA: TGCGCCAGCAGCTTTGAACAGGGTCGATCCGCTTTCTTT
clone size: .; J gene: TRBJ1-2; V gene: TRBV28; D gene: .; CDR3 protein: CASSLRTLGYGYTF; CDR3 DNA: TGTGCCAGCAGCCTAAGGACCCTGGGCTATGGCTACACCTTC
clone size: few; J gene: TRBJ2-5; V gene: TRBV7-2; D gene: .; CDR3 protein: CASSYRSPETQYF; CDR3 DNA: TGTGCCAGCAGCTACAGATCCCCAGAGACCCAGTACTTC
clone size: .; J gene: TRBJ2-3; V gene: TRBV5-1; D gene: TRBD2; CDR3 protein: CASKRGGSTDTQYF; CDR3 DNA: TGCGCCAGCAAGCGCGGGGGGAGCACAGATACGCAGTATTTT
clone size: .; J gene: TRBJ2-7; V gene: TRBV7-3; D gene: .; CDR3 protein: CASSLFSPQGYIPYEQYF; CDR3 DNA: TGTGCCAGCAGCTTATTCAGCCCACAAGGATACATCCCCTACGAGCAGTACTTC
clone size: .; J gene: TRBJ2-3; V gene: TRBV9; D gene: .; CDR3 protein: CASSVGWGDTQYF; CDR3 DNA: TGTGCCAGCAGCGTAGGGTGGGGCGATACGCAGTATTTT
clone size: .; J gene: TRBJ2-2; V gene: TRBV10-2; D gene: TRBD1; CDR3 protein: CASTQDRVAGELFF; CDR3 DNA: TGCGCCAGCACCCAAGACAGGGTTGCCGGGGAGCTGTTTTTT
clone size: few; J gene: TRBJ1-2; V gene: TRBV28; D gene: .; CDR3 protein: CASSSEGGLRGYTF; CDR3 DNA: TGTGCCAGCAGTTCTGAGGGGGGGCTTAGAGGCTACACCTTC
clone size: .; J gene: TRBJ2-5; V gene: TRBV9; D gene: .; CDR3 protein: CASSVQGVETQYF; CDR3 DNA: TGTGCCAGCAGCGTCCAAGGGGTGGAGACCCAGTACTTC
clone size: few; J gene: TRBJ2-7; V gene: TRBV5-1; D gene: .; CDR3 protein: CASSIGWDEQYF; CDR3 DNA: TGCGCCAGCAGCATTGGTTGGGACGAGCAGTACTTC
clone size: once; J gene: TRBJ2-2; V gene: TRBV6-5; D gene: .; CDR3 protein: CASSYLQVSGPGELFF; CDR3 DNA: TGTGCCAGCAGTTACTTACAGGTCAGCGGACCCGGGGAGCTGTTTTTT
clone size: .; J gene: TRBJ2-4; V gene: TRBV5-1; D gene: .; CDR3 protein: CASSLGQGAIQYF; CDR3 DNA: TGCGCCAGCAGCTTGGGTCAGGGTGCCATTCAGTACTTC
clone size: .; J gene: TRBJ2-1; V gene: TRBV29-1; D gene: .; CDR3 protein: CSVEEPGHNEQFF; CDR3 DNA: TGCAGCGTTGAAGAACCCGGGCACAATGAGCAGTTCTTC
clone size: .; J gene: TRBJ1-5; V gene: TRBV5-4; D gene: .; CDR3 protein: CASSSDPNSNQPQHF; CDR3 DNA: TGTGCCAGCAGCTCTGACCCAAATAGCAATCAGCCCCAGCATTTT
clone size: .; J gene: TRBJ1-2; V gene: TRBV19; D gene: .; CDR3 protein: CASNVYQSSNRGYTF; CDR3 DNA: TGTGCCAGTAACGTATATCAGTCCTCCAATCGTGGCTACACCTTC
clone size: .; J gene: TRBJ2-3; V gene: TRBV11-2; D gene: .; CDR3 protein: CASSFSSVRGSTDTQYF; CDR3 DNA: TGTGCCAGCAGCTTTTCTTCGGTCAGGGGCAGCACAGATACGCAGTATTTT
clone size: few; J gene: TRBJ2-5; V gene: TRBV5-1; D gene: .; CDR3 protein: CASRAIEGSETQYF; CDR3 DNA: TGCGCCAGCAGAGCTATAGAGGGATCAGAGACCCAGTACTTC
clone size: few; J gene: TRBJ2-6; V gene: TRBV11-2; D gene: .; CDR3 protein: CASSFSGAGANVLTF; CDR3 DNA: TGTGCCAGCAGCTTTTCGGGGGCTGGGGCCAACGTCCTGACTTTC
clone size: .; J gene: TRBJ2-7; V gene: TRBV7-9; D gene: TRBD1; CDR3 protein: CASSFQGAGEQYF; CDR3 DNA: TGTGCCAGCAGCTTCCAGGGGGCCGGCGAGCAGTACTTC
clone size: .; J gene: TRBJ2-6; V gene: TRBV9; D gene: TRBD1; CDR3 protein: CASSVARGQTFSGANVLTF; CDR3 DNA: TGTGCCAGCAGCGTAGCCCGGGGACAGACTTTCTCTGGGGCCAACGTCCTGACTTTC
clone size: many; J gene: TRBJ2-1; V gene: TRBV27; D gene: .; CDR3 protein: CASSLARYHNEQFF; CDR3 DNA: TGTGCCAGCAGTTTAGCTAGGTATCACAATGAGCAGTTCTTC
clone size: .; J gene: TRBJ1-1; V gene: TRBV9; D gene: .; CDR3 protein: CASSVAQNTEAFF; CDR3 DNA: TGTGCCAGCAGCGTAGCGCAGAACACTGAAGCTTTCTTT
clone size: .; J gene: TRBJ1-4; V gene: TRBV25-1; D gene: .; CDR3 protein: CASSPWTALGEEKLFF; CDR3 DNA: TGTGCCAGCAGTCCCTGGACAGCCTTGGGGGAAGAAAAACTGTTTTTT